The subject of this entry is one TCR beta chain. Its antigen remains unidentified. This record comes from a study of T cells after yellow fever vaccination. TCRdb processed the 5' RACE reads anew with MiXCR; each CDR3 protein has one entry. This table has 620,000 or so distinct CDR3 sequences, roughly a sixth appearing once. General study points: FACS-sorted repertoires could harbor abundant contaminating bulk-population clonotypes.

This TCR came from a man aged 18 to 29 who received the YFV17D yellow fever vaccine. The specimen was PBMCs, collected around 5 days after the first yellow fever vaccination.

The CDR3 nucleotides read TGTGCCAGCAGTTTGCAGCGGGGGTTCGATGAGCAGTTCTTC. Its translation: CASSLQRGFDEQFF. This chain joins TRBV12-3 or TRBV12-4 and TRBJ2-1; the match to TRBD2 covers 8 bases. Trimming removed 3 bases from V and 8 bases from J; junction bases left unmatched: 6. The CDR3 contains 14 residues.